The source of this TCR beta chain is a study of cytomegalovirus exposure and HLA in healthy donors. Study results and caveats: A list of 150 or so TCR beta chains associated with cytomegalovirus was given. Researchers reportedly found TCR beta sequences accurately predicted most subjects' HLA-A and HLA-B alleles. The majority of CMV-associated TCR beta chains were reported as apparently HLA-restricted in a later analysis.

Primers included in the PCR were 60 Vbeta and 13 Jbeta primers. Assay: immunoSEQ multiplex PCR; the TCRdb copy retains only in-frame clones and omits some. This table has tens of thousands of clones, approximately 71% appearing once. This clone was observed a few times. The antigen is undetermined. Sequenced input: PBMCs. The sequence was obtained from a man in his forties or fifties in good health and CMV-seronegative.

The CDR3 loop is CASSYTGRTGGAFF. The CDR3 nucleotides read TGTGCCAGCAGTTACACGGGACGGACAGGCGGAGCTTTCTTT. The rearrangement uses TRBV6-5 and TRBJ1-1, with 7 bases fitting TRBD1. The CDR3 spans 14 residues. The junction had 10 bases not matched to a gene; V was cut back by 2 bases and J by 10 bases. Germline CDR1 MNHEY, CDR2 SVGAGI.